This T cell receptor (beta chain) comes out of a study of lung T cells in sarcoidosis with Löfgren's syndrome (dated by TCRdb to about 2017). Regarding the research as a whole: Sarcoidosis was characterized as a granulomatous disease that is mostly pulmonary, in which CD4+ T cells accumulate in bronchoalveolar lavage fluid. The repertoire analyses centered on Lofgren's syndrome patients.

Here is what the overall study found, with its caveats: TRAV12-1 and TRBV2 CDR3 motifs were reported to be shared among multiple Löfgren's syndrome patients, suggesting public CD4+ TCR repertoires. In Lofgren's syndrome patients, relative to control subjects, TRAV12-1 and TRBV2 were reported to be the most expanded V gene segments. When alphabeta pairing was analyzed, TRAV12-1 tended to pair preferentially with TRBV2, and the resulting paired TCRs displayed CDR3 homology. Recognition of a sarcoidosis-associated antigen was merely suggested, with the antigen itself still putative and unidentified.

Reading from cysteine to phenylalanine, the CDR3 counts 15 amino acids. The read is trimmed to its CDR3 DNA, 45 bases read in frame from base 1. For this chain, trimming is 4 bases at the V end and 11 bases at the J end, and the number of junction bases without a gene match is 9. Via the germline V gene, CDR1 is KGHDR and CDR2 SFDVKD. In its sample, this clonotype was seen a few times. Its antigen is unknown. One base away there is no much larger clone; base qualities are not given. The run used an Illumina MiSeq. TCRdb's own reprocessing of the public reads used fastp at Q25 and MiXCR and kept productive beta chains. CDR3 protein sequences are deduplicated, and each keeps its most common genes and DNA. The sample has some 65,000 distinct CDR3 sequences on record, about 20% of them singletons. The top ten hold approximately 2.4% of the sample.

The rearrangement joined TRBV24-1 to TRBJ2-3, and TRBD1 matches 12 of the central bases. The sample was CD4+ T cells from PBMCs. The receptor's source is a human donor with sarcoidosis (Löfgren's syndrome or another form), or a control subject (not recorded which). The CDR3 region: CATSESGTGGRRQYF. Here is the DNA: TGTGCCACCAGTGAATCCGGGACAGGGGGCCGTAGGCAGTATTTT.